This TCR beta chain was sequenced during a study of preoperative IRX-2 immunotherapy in early breast cancer. Germline trimming cut 2 bases from V and 6 bases from J; bases unmatched to any gene: 7. The germline V gene has CDR1 MNHEY and CDR2 SVGAGI. This CDR3 comprises 16 residues. Repertoires were generated with immunoSEQ multiplex PCR, while TCRdb's copy carries only in-frame clones and drops some. The table records approximately 34,000 clones, about 96% of them present only once. Treatment specified: preoperative locoregional IRX-2 cytokine immunotherapy. Patients received preoperative, locoregional IRX-2 cytokine immunotherapy in a phase Ib study.

The TCR was taken from a human donor with breast cancer. The biological material was taken from a patient treated with IRX-2 immunotherapy. This chain joins TRBV6-5 and TRBJ2-7; 13 nucleotides agree with TRBD2. The CDR3 region has the DNA TGTGCCAGCAGTTACCTCACTAGCGGGAGGGAAGGCGAGCAGTACTTC. It yields the protein CASSYLTSGREGEQYF.